Detailed here is one TCR beta chain. It has no known antigen specificity. Base qualities are missing; no much larger clone stands one base away. The data originate from a study of cytomegalovirus exposure and HLA in healthy donors (dated by TCRdb to 2017 to 2019). The study in broad terms: According to an earlier analysis of a few hundred of the donors, about 179 million T cells yielded 100 million or so unique TCR beta sequences and roughly 280 Gb of sequence data. All discovery cohort repertoires had been generated using a single sequencing platform. A later genetic analysis used genome-wide SNP genotypes for 398 of the 666 donors, treating that subset as a discovery cohort. A separate validation cohort of 100 to 150 different subjects was used in addition to the 666-subject first cohort. HLA typing included class I and class II loci at four-digit resolution. In a later analysis, previously published TCR beta repertoires from more than 500 donors were re-analyzed and high-resolution HLA genotyping was added so that TCR occurrence patterns could be studied. An earlier analysis of some 500 of the donors applied high-throughput TCR beta sequencing to assess whether each TCR beta V gene segment acted as functional or pseudogenic. The study combined high-throughput TCR immunosequencing, statistical association of individual TCRs with disease status, and machine learning to predict cytomegalovirus infection status. Alongside the repertoire data, information on donor age, sex, ethnicity and CMV serostatus was compiled. On average, roughly 250,000 unique TCR beta nucleotide sequences were sequenced per donor among a few hundred genotyped donors of the cohort, with 15% to 20% of those sequences being non-productive. Roughly 5 DR-DQ haplotypes were handled as single units for association and clustering, since linkage in the cohort was strong. The genetic ancestry cluster associated with self-reported Caucasian donors included about 81% of the 300 to 400 genotyped donors. Using immunosequencing, the study profiled T cell repertoires from about 650 subjects and related those repertoires to cytomegalovirus serostatus. An early release that covered about 600 HLA-typed donors contained approximately 300 gigabases of sequencing data and some 87 million unique TCR sequences. Typing coverage differed by locus: A, B, C, DRB1 and DQB1 were typed in about 629-630 donors, DQA1 in about 500, DPA1 in 600 to 610, and DPB1 in roughly 450. Rather than using new phenotypic data, the later analysis identified candidate immune exposures from TCR beta sequences and from how often those sequences occurred across donors. The aim of the study was to test whether cataloging public T cell receptors could identify signatures of past pathogen exposure.

Library preparation used the immunoSEQ multiplex PCR assay. A mixture of 60 forward primers for TCR Vbeta segments and 13 reverse primers for TCR Jbeta segments was used in the multiplex PCR. Amplification of the CDR3 region of rearranged TCR beta genes was performed with a multiplex PCR assay on genomic DNA. On the Illumina HiSeq System, the amplified TCR beta libraries were sequenced as 87-base-pair reads. The study's processing was this. Across the roughly 700 repertoires, a later analysis counted approximately 83 million unique TCR beta chains, approximately 12 million of which were shared by at least two donors. A nearest-neighbor algorithm error-corrected the raw reads and collapsed the reads into unique sequences, merging closely related sequences to remove PCR and sequencing errors. V, D and J gene segments were assigned by aligning CDR3 sequences to IMGT reference sequences. For a sequence to be retained, a match of at least six nucleotides to both a V gene segment and a J gene segment was required. A rearrangement was called productive if the CDR3 had no stop codons and remained in frame with V and J, and every other rearrangement was called non-productive. Following IMGT convention, CDR3 was defined as the stretch from the second conserved V-encoded cysteine up to the conserved J-encoded phenylalanine. The earlier analysis of 587 of the donors excluded sequences that lacked an unambiguous match to a single V gene segment. In an earlier analysis of 587 of the donors, a V segment was called functional when productive rearrangements were above 56.7%, and segregating when the standard deviation between donors exceeded 5%. A statistical classification framework was developed to diagnose cytomegalovirus status using the catalog of TCR beta chain sequences. In a later analysis, V and J genes were assigned by comparing TCR nucleotide sequences against IMGT/GENE-DB human TR gene sequences. A later analysis assigned CDR3 sequences and most-parsimonious VDJ recombination scenarios with the TCRdist pipeline. In a later analysis, every TCR beta chain was defined by the combination of its CDR3 amino acid sequence and its V-gene family, and reads without a unique V-gene family were dropped. A later analysis removed over 500 highly shared, low-generation-probability nucleotide sequences to deal with suspected cross-contamination and a sequencing artifact. A later analysis calculated a clonal expansion index for each public chain from normalized within-repertoire ranks of inferred template counts. In a later analysis, generation probabilities were computed using a VDJ recombination model fitted to out-of-frame rearrangements, and the results were checked against IGoR. In a later analysis, TCR-TCR, TCR-HLA and TCR-CMV co-occurrence was scored with hypergeometric tests, and a repertoire-size bias correction was applied to TCR pairs. A later analysis estimated false discovery rates by permuting HLA or CMV assignments 20 times. In a later analysis, co-occurring TCRs were grouped using DBSCAN, and TCRdist sequence similarity was added for clustering within HLA-allele-positive subsets. Repertoires with fewer than 30,000 or more than 120,000 public chains, plus five repertoires with anomalous nucleotide sharing, were excluded from co-occurrence clustering. The table was pulled from immuneACCESS by TCRdb, which kept in-frame rearrangements only. Such tables lose some clones; where checked, under half of the loss comes from unresolved V genes, and the rest has no known cause. For V, J and clone size, that table is used; D and trimming come from the DNA. This sample is represented by around 130,000 clones; less than 10% of them were singletons. The ten largest clonotypes hold less than 6.5% of the sample.

In total, around 600 healthy bone marrow donors made up the cohort. Cohort members were all nominally healthy when sampled, although unrecorded immune exposures were likely present. The donor tested CMV seropositive and was one of the 289 seropositive cohort members. Every donor gave a peripheral blood sample, and the peripheral blood mononuclear cells from that sample were used for TCR beta sequencing. The Qiagen DNeasy Blood Extraction Kit was used to extract genomic DNA from the blood cell samples. From its cysteine to its phenylalanine, the CDR3 spans 15 amino acids. This entry keeps only the CDR3 DNA: 45 bases, framed from base 1. From the germline V gene, CDR1 is MRHNA and CDR2 is SNTAGT. Germline trimming amounts to 3 bases on V and 4 bases on J, with 6 as the count of junction bases outside the gene matches. What the study reported, not specific to this receptor: Some IMGT-functional V segments, including TRBV6-2 and TRBV6-3, could not be told apart with the 87-base-pair reads, so those segments were excluded. In a later genetic analysis, fewer N-insertions in productive TCRs were reported among donors in an Asian-associated ancestry cluster than the roughly 700-donor mean. Broadly in line with IMGT annotations, most TCR beta V segments showed up in productive rearrangements about 90% or about 30% of the time in an earlier analysis of about 500 of the donors. Because counts were too low, roughly 16 rarely observed V segments, including chromosome 9 orphons, were left out of the earlier analysis of 587 of the donors. Most TCR sequences were seen in very few donors, while some public TCRs were found in many individuals. The cohort was sequenced for TCR beta chains only, and without alpha or paired-chain data the features that could be detected were limited. The authors suggested that the approach could potentially be extended to other disease states and immunological phenotypes. In vitro tests confirmed that a few of the cytomegalovirus-associated TCR beta chains recognize cytomegalovirus antigens. Presence/absence analyses assumed roughly uniform sequencing depth across donors, an assumption that may not hold. Immune exposure information for the cohort was limited to CMV serostatus. Linkage disequilibrium might explain the correlated functional status among segregating V segments, but an unknown experimental factor could not be ruled out. The study listed 150 to 200 TCR beta chains as associated with cytomegalovirus. According to a later analysis, most CMV-associated TCR beta chains appeared to be HLA-restricted, and the HLA associations seemed to be driven largely by CMV exposure. Several of the top co-occurrence clusters appeared to be linked to parvovirus B19, influenza, CMV and Epstein-Barr virus, according to a later analysis. V-gene and J-gene trimming of TCR beta chains was associated with a missense DCLRE1C variant in a later genetic analysis, and the association was replicated in an independent cohort. A cluster of highly shared sequence variants was judged likely to represent a technical artifact of the sequencing pipeline. According to a later analysis, TCR association rates differed among HLA loci, with DRB1 alleles showing the most associated TCRs and HLA-C alleles showing the fewest. When HLA alleles, especially DR and DQ, strongly co-occurred, TCR associations were difficult to assign to individual alleles. In a later analysis, HLA-associated TCR beta chains showed more clonal expansion and lower generation probabilities than non-associated chains that were equally common. A later analysis associated 15,000 or so TCR beta sequences with specific HLA alleles at a false discovery rate of 0.05. Because HLA typing was missing for some donors at each locus, association tests included only the typed subset. Cytomegalovirus status was reported to be diagnosed by the classifier with high specificity and sensitivity in both the original and validation cohorts. A further reported finding was that TCR beta sequences accurately predicted the HLA-A and HLA-B alleles for most subjects in the first cohort.

Specimen: PBMCs. The origin of this receptor is a middle-aged woman in good health and CMV-seropositive. The sequence is built from TRBV6-4 and TRBJ2-3; 8 middle bases align to TRBD1. The CDR3 reads as follows: CASSEAGGPPDTQYF. The sequenced DNA is TGTGCCAGCAGTGAGGCAGGGGGCCCCCCAGATACGCAGTATTTT.